This TCR beta chain was documented in a study of Tregs in tolerant kidney transplant recipients (dated by TCRdb to between 2018 and 2021). Concerning the study at large: TCRbeta sequencing was used in the study to identify donor-specific regulatory T cells before combined kidney and bone marrow transplantation, and the identified cells were then tracked after transplant. Paper-wide results and their limitations: Although technical replication error seemed to be minimal, the question of biological reproducibility was not addressed directly. Expanding Tregs with activated donor B cells appeared to identify the most biologically relevant and donor-specific TCRbeta repertoire. Because the study included only a small number of patients, the results must be confirmed in larger populations and under other immunosuppression protocols. For some patients the PCR primers changed over time, which made it impossible to compare the samples from those patients at the nucleotide level. Donor-specific Treg expansion was found to exceed global Treg expansion in tolerant patients, suggesting antigen-driven rather than nonspecific expansion.

For TCRbeta CDR3 sequencing, genomic DNA was extracted from sorted cells using the QIAGEN DNeasy Blood and Tissue Kit. High-throughput TCRbeta CDR3 sequencing, which included PCR amplification with bias correction and internal controls, was done commercially through immunoSEQ. On the study's bioinformatics: Unique productive TCRbeta sequences were defined by CDR3 nucleotide sequence where primers matched, and otherwise by CDR3 amino acid sequence together with Vbeta and Jbeta genes. As a correction for sorting error, sequences shared between sorted populations at a frequency ratio of 2:1 or less were discarded, and the remaining shared sequences were assigned to the higher population. A sequence was defined as donor-reactive if the sequence was expanded at least 5-fold in CFSE-low cells compared with unstimulated cells and had a frequency of at least 0.01% in CFSE-low cells. Jensen-Shannon divergence calculated on the top 100 TCRbeta sequences ranked by frequency was used to measure repertoire divergence. For samples with multiple sequencing runs, sorting error was corrected separately for each run before the runs were pooled. TCRdb retrieved this table from immuneACCESS and kept in-frame rearrangements only. Not all clones are present; in checked studies, unresolved V genes account for under half, and no reason is known for the remainder. V, J and clone size derive from that table, while D and trimming were established from the DNA sequence. The sample profile shows tens of thousands of clones; more than 85% of them were found once. The leading ten clones occupy under 2% of the sample.

The transplants used related donors with nonmyeloablative bone marrow transplantation, and mixed chimerism in the human trials was transient. Unstimulated Tregs (CD4+CD25+CD127-), CD4+ non-Tregs (CD4+CD25-), CD4 and CD8 cells were FACS-sorted from thawed PBMCs. Patients were several combined kidney and bone marrow transplant recipients from the ITN036ST trial, and only these trial subjects had samples available. Healthy control blood was processed to PBMCs with a Ficoll density gradient and then cryopreserved, whereas patient PBMCs were collected both before and after transplant. As to this clone: No cognate antigen has been identified for it. Base quality data are lacking; no much larger clone is found one base away.

V is cut by 6 bases and J by 7 bases, and the space between the germline ends is 18 bases. The CDR3 spans 14 residues, from the cysteine through the phenylalanine. The only DNA kept is the CDR3, 42 bases in frame from the first base. The germline V gene specifies MNHNS as CDR1 and SASEGT as CDR2. This specimen was CD4+ T cells from blood (PBMCs), taken 12 months after the transplant. The receptor was isolated from a human patient who received a combined kidney and bone marrow transplant. After transplantation, some T cells may belong to the graft donor instead of the recipient. The V gene is TRBV6-1 and the J gene is TRBJ1-2; the D gene lacks a confident call. The CDR3 is CASSLGPLIRGYTF. The DNA is TGTGCCAGCAGCTTGGGCCCACTGATCCGTGGCTACACCTTC.